Described below is a single T cell receptor beta chain sequence and its context. Its antigen remains unknown. The sample originates from a study of CD8+CD57+ T cells in acquired aplastic anemia. Study results and caveats: Nearly 30 CD8+ CDR3 sequences were shared between patients and controls.

The CDR3 has 12 residues. Between the trimmed V and J ends, which lost 5 bases and 11 bases, there was a span of 14 bases. Germline CDR1 SGHTA, CDR2 FQGNSA. TCR beta VDJ and CDR3 were profiled, and genomic DNA was the template. TCRdb independently ran MiXCR on the reads; one entry per CDR3 protein. The table lists 300,000 or so distinct CDR3 sequences, approximately 57% of them singletons. Patients chosen for sequencing had shown CD8+CD57+ cell expansion by flow cytometry. Input material: sorted CD4+, CD8+, or CD8+CD57+ T cells (not recorded which) from PBMCs. The sequence was obtained from a human donor with aplastic anemia. This chain uses TRBV7-2 with TRBJ2-3; the D gene is possibly TRBD1 (6 bases). In DNA form, the CDR3 reads TGTGCCAGCAGCCCCAGCGGCAGGGGGCAGTATTTT. It codes for CASSPSGRGQYF.